This entry is about one T cell receptor beta chain. Its antigen is undetermined. This record belongs to a study of beta chain features in type 1 diabetes. Study-wide results and caveats: An over-representation of cells with high TCR expression could result from cDNA sequencing.

Germline CDR1 and CDR2: LNHNV and YYDKDF (reference sequence). Unmatched junction bases numbered 4, after V lost 0 bases and J lost 2 bases. CDR3 size: 15 residues. Every isolated RNA sample was fully reverse transcribed, so sequencing captured expressed TCRB transcripts. The study sequenced naive, central memory and regulatory T cell samples to an average of about 3.9 million reads. Assay used: immunoSEQ multiplex PCR; TCRdb lists only in-frame clones, some missing. The profile shows a few hundred thousand clones, about 12% of them singletons. The J gene is TRBJ2-7, the V gene TRBV15, with 7 bases matching TRBD1. Sequenced sample: naive CD4+ T cells from blood. This receptor was identified in a man between 18 and 35 years old in good health. The CDR3 reads CATSRDPGGTYEQYF. The CDR3 nucleotides are TGTGCCACCAGCAGAGATCCAGGGGGAACCTACGAGCAGTACTTC.